The sequence of this T cell receptor beta chain was determined in a study of CD4+ T cells in melanoma (dated by TCRdb to 2021 to 2024). Broadly, across the study: Neoantigen-specific CD4+ T cells in human melanoma were investigated in the study.

The library was produced with the immunoSEQ multiplex PCR assay. Not all clones reach the TCRdb copy of this immuneACCESS table, which keeps in-frame sequences only. Checked studies attribute under half of the gap to unresolved V genes and leave the rest unexplained. The sample table shows about 5,000 clones, and about two thirds are seen once. The ten largest account for 22% of the sample. The CDR3 runs 15 amino acids, cysteine and phenylalanine included. The sequence is cut down to CDR3 DNA, 45 bases in frame from base 1. Based on the germline V gene (reference sequence), the CDR1 and CDR2 sequences are SEHNR and FQNEAQ. V trim: 5 bases; J trim: 6 bases; unmatched bases: 6. On this clone itself: Its antigen is still unknown. The sample holds no much larger clone one base away, and base qualities are not on file.

Patients with melanoma were used as donors. The research as a whole found: The report described a correlation between neoantigen-specific CD4+ T cells and the function of CD8+ T cells, macrophages and B cells. According to the report, neoantigen-specific CD4+ T cells in melanoma displayed diverse differentiation states.

Sample: cells from a culture (not recorded whether cultured in vitro). The sequence joins TRBV7-9 to TRBJ2-1; a stretch of 11 junction bases matches TRBD1. This TCR derives from a human donor with melanoma. The nucleotide sequence reads TGTGCCAGCAGCCCGGGACAGGGGGACGTCAATGAGCAGTTCTTC. Its translation is CASSPGQGDVNEQFF.